These 27 T cell receptor beta chains originate from one sample sequenced in a study of breast tumors, draining lymph nodes, adjacent tissues. TCRdb used MiXCR to reprocess the multiplex PCR reads, holding one entry per CDR3 protein. The sample lists some 130,000 distinct CDR3 sequences; about 20% were seen once. Samples came from axillary lymph nodes draining the breast cancer. Specimen: axillary lymph node tissue. These receptors were obtained from a female donor with breast cancer. Some clones in this sample may be carry-over from other donors' samples.

With respect to this clonotype: A much larger clone differs from this one at a single base, so this may be a read error. The chain employs TRBV15 and TRBJ1-5; 9 positions agree with TRBD1. The CDR3 length is 15 residues. The germline V gene has CDR1 LNHNV and CDR2 YYDKDF (reference sequence). This chain's CDR3 is CVTSREGQGYQPQHF. The CDR3 DNA follows: TGTGTCACCAGCAGAGAGGGACAGGGATATCAGCCCCAGCATTTT.

At least ten counts were recorded for this clonotype. The chain recombines TRBV6-1 with TRBJ2-1, with a tentative D call TRBD2 (5 bases). The CDR3 has 11 amino acids. Germline V gene lookup returns CDR1 MNHNS and CDR2 SASEGT. V was pared by 10 bases and J by 9 bases, with 13 bases between. In nucleotides, the CDR3 is TGTGCCATGAGTTACGCGGGTGAGCAGTTCTTC. Protein sequence: CAMSYAGEQFF.

As regards this clonotype: A clone one base away is much larger, so this may be a read error. J is TRBJ2-1 and V is TRBV2; 9 positions match TRBD1. There are 16 residues in the CDR3. Germline V CDR1 and CDR2: SNHLY, FYNNEI. CDR3 in amino acids: CASRPLGTGSYNGQFF. Here the CDR3 DNA reads TGTGCCAGCAGACCCCTTGGGACAGGGTCCTACAATGGGCAGTTCTTC.

This clonotype came up many times. The CDR3: CASSLGLRETQYF. As DNA, the CDR3 is TGCGCCAGCAGCTTGGGCCTCCGAGAGACCCAGTACTTC. The chain uses TRBV5-1 and TRBJ2-5; no firm D call. Per the germline V gene, CDR1 is SGHRS and CDR2 is YFSETQ. This CDR3 region has 13 residues. Trimming left V 0 bases short and J 4 bases short, with 7 bases between.

The table lists this clonotype with many counts. This rearrangement joins TRBV19 to TRBJ2-1; D gene uncertain. Trimming cost V 7 bases and J 7 bases, with 8 bases left between them. This CDR3 has 11 amino acids. Per the germline V gene, CDR1 is LNHDA and CDR2 is SQIVND (reference sequence). The CDR3 here is CASIHLNEQFF. The CDR3 coding sequence is TGTGCCAGTATCCACTTAAATGAGCAGTTCTTC.

A few counts support this clonotype. The chain is built from TRBV28 and TRBJ2-1; 8 nucleotides align to TRBD2. J lost 4 bases, V lost 8 bases, and 10 bases had no gene match. The CDR3 is made up of 15 amino acids. Germline V gives CDR1 MDHEN, CDR2 SYDVKM. The CDR3 coding sequence is TGTGCCAGCGGCTCCAGCGGGAGTGGGTACAATGAGCAGTTCTTC. Its translation is CASGSSGSGYNEQFF. The full variable domain, completed using reference TRBV28 and TRBJ2-1, is DVKVTQSSRYLVKRTGEKVFLECVQDMDHENMFWYRQDPGLGLRLIYFSYDVKMKEKGDIPEGYSVSREKKERFSLILESASTNQTSMYLCASGSSGSGYNEQFFGPGTRLTVL.

A note on this clonotype: Since no conserved phenylalanine or tryptophan closes the CDR3, a read error is the likely cause. The chain is built from TRBV12-3 or TRBV12-4 and TRBJ2-7, with TRBD1 as a possible D gene (5 bases). The CDR3 spans 15 residues. The V gene lost 6 bases and the J gene lost 3 bases, with 18 bases spanning the gap. CDR3: CASSSRQGSRYEQYL. The DNA for the CDR3 is TGTGCCAGCAGCTCCAGGCAGGGATCGCGCTACGAGCAGTACTTA.

In the case of this clonotype: A much larger clone lies a single base off, so this may be a read error. This sequence joins TRBV7-9 and TRBJ2-7; 11 bases are shared with TRBD1. The V and J ends lost 5 bases and 5 bases, in that order; junction bases with no gene match: 17. The CDR3 runs to 18 residues. The germline V gene encodes CDR1 SEHNR and CDR2 FQNEAQ (reference sequence). This chain's CDR3 is CASSPAGTGGRPPHEQYF. In DNA form, the CDR3 reads TGTGCCAGCAGCCCAGCCGGGACAGGGGGACGACCGCCCCACGAGCAGTACTTC.

This clonotype showed up just a few times. The J gene is TRBJ1-5, the V gene TRBV5-4; TRBD1 is a possible D gene (5 bases). The CDR3 runs to 15 residues. V lost 0 bases and J lost 6, with 13 bases in between. Germline V gives CDR1 SGHNT, CDR2 YYREEE (reference sequence). CDR3 coding DNA: TGTGCCAGCAGCTTGGGGGGCTCGGTTTCTCAGCCCCAGCATTTT. It yields the protein CASSLGGSVSQPQHF.

This clonotype has a count of ten or more. V gene TRBV27 combines with J gene TRBJ1-5; D might be TRBD1 (5 bases). V was cut by 3 bases and J by 4 bases, with 13 bases left in between. This CDR3 spans 15 amino acids. Per the germline V gene, CDR1 is MNHEY and CDR2 is SMNVEV (reference sequence). The CDR3 region has the DNA TGTGCCAGCAGTTTGTTTTGGGGGGAGAATCAGCCCCAGCATTTT. The encoded protein is CASSLFWGENQPQHF.

The gene calls are TRBV30 and TRBJ1-1, with D uncertain. Germline lookup yields CDR1 GTSNPN and CDR2 SVGIG (reference sequence). V was cut by 2 bases and J by 5 bases, with 9 bases left in between. The CDR3 spans 12 residues. The CDR3 DNA is TGTGCCTGGAGTCGTACACGGACTGAAGCTTTCTTT. It is translated as CAWSRTRTEAFF.

As regards this clonotype: A much bigger clone sits one base away, suggesting this may be a read error. The chain has TRBV6-6 and TRBJ1-2, with D possibly TRBD1 on 5 matching bases. V was pared by 8 bases and J by 4 bases, with 20 bases between. CDR1 is MNHNY, CDR2 SVGAGI, per germline (reference sequence). The length of the CDR3 is 15 residues. The CDR3 is CASLKAQAGCYGYTF. For the CDR3, the DNA is TGTGCCAGCCTAAAAGCACAGGCTGGGTGCTATGGCTACACCTTC.

In this sample, this clonotype turned up many times. V is TRBV9 and J is TRBJ1-6; possibly TRBD1 for D (6 bases). This CDR3 region has 15 residues. Germline CDR1 is SGDLS and CDR2 is YYNGEE. Trimming pared 3 bases from V and 7 bases from J, leaving 14 bases between. The CDR3 DNA reads TGTGCCAGCAGCGGCACAGGGACTTTGAATTCACCCCTCCACTTT. Amino acids: CASSGTGTLNSPLHF.

Regarding this clonotype: With a much larger clone just one base away, this may be a read error. V is TRBV7-3 and J is TRBJ2-1; TRBD1 is a possible D gene (5 bases). V was cut by 5 bases and J by 0 bases, with 8 bases left in between. Germline CDR1 SGHTA, CDR2 FQGTGA. CDR3 length equals 14 residues. In DNA, the CDR3 is TGTGCCAGCAGCGTCCAGGGCTCCTACAATGAGCAGTTCTTC. Translated, it gives CASSVQGSYNEQFF.

In this sample, this clonotype turned up once. This may be a read error, as it is one base from a much larger clone. CDR3 residues: CASSPHSGGTDTQYF. DNA of the CDR3: TGCGCCAGCAGTCCTCACAGCGGGGGGACAGATACGCAGTATTTT. This chain connects TRBV4-1 to TRBJ2-3; the match to TRBD2 covers 9 bases. With V trimmed by 6 bases and J by 3 bases, 7 bases remained unmatched. The germline CDR1 and CDR2 sequences are MGHRA and YSYEKL. The CDR3 is 15 residues long.

This clonotype was seen many times. This chain links TRBV9 with TRBJ2-1; tentatively, D is TRBD2 (6 bases). Germline V gene sequence: CDR1 SGDLS, CDR2 YYNGEE. This CDR3 is 13 amino acids long. The V gene lost 2 bases and the J gene lost 4 bases, with 7 bases spanning the gap. CDR3 region: CASSVGTYNEQFF. The CDR3 coding sequence is TGTGCCAGCAGCGTGGGGACTTACAATGAGCAGTTCTTC.

There are many counts of this clonotype. The CDR3 nucleotides are TGTGCCAGCAGCTTACAACCTAGCACAGATACGCAGTATTTT. The encoded protein is CASSLQPSTDTQYF. J is TRBJ2-3 and V is TRBV11-2; D is unclear. This CDR3 spans 14 amino acids. CDR1 and CDR2 from the germline V gene are SGHAT and FQNNGV. The ends were cut back, 2 bases at V and 0 bases at J, with 6 bases in the middle.

Many counts were recorded for this clonotype. The genes are TRBV5-1 and TRBJ2-2, with 9 bases lining up with TRBD1. The germline V gene encodes CDR1 SGHRS and CDR2 YFSETQ. V gave up 4 bases and J gave up 3 bases; unmatched junction bases: 4. The CDR3 contains 15 residues. CDR3 coding DNA: TGCGCCAGCAGCCGACAGGGGGAAGACACCGGGGAGCTGTTTTTT. Translating it yields CASSRQGEDTGELFF.

The sample holds many counts of this clonotype. V and J are TRBV30 and TRBJ1-2, with D maybe TRBD1 (6 bases). Germline V gives CDR1 GTSNPN, CDR2 SVGIG (reference sequence). The CDR3 runs to 14 residues. Deletions cut 1 base from V and 3 bases from J, with 12 bases between. CDR3 sequence: CAWSGSGDDYGYTF. The CDR3 DNA is TGTGCCTGGAGTGGATCAGGGGACGACTATGGCTACACCTTC.

The chain carries TRBV6-2 or TRBV6-3 and TRBJ2-2; the D is unclear. Germline values: CDR1 MNHEY, CDR2 SVGEGT. V was cut by 0 bases and J by 5 bases, with 10 bases left in between. This CDR3 is 15 amino acids long. CDR3 DNA: TGTGCCAGCAGTTACTCGAGACCGGAAACCGGGGAGCTGTTTTTT. Encoded protein: CASSYSRPETGELFF.

This clonotype was counted at least ten times. The chain links TRBV7-8 to TRBJ2-7; 12 bases are a match to TRBD2. V lost 0 bases, J lost 0 bases, and 6 bases stayed unmatched. Germline V gene data show CDR1 as SGHVS and CDR2 as FQNEAQ. The CDR3 has 18 residues. The CDR3 DNA reads as TGTGCCAGCAGCTTAGCGCTAGCGGGAGGGCCTTTCTCCTACGAGCAGTACTTC. It yields the protein CASSLALAGGPFSYEQYF.

Details on this clonotype: The junction shows a germline mismatch at one end, possibly a read error. The V call is TRBV13, the J call TRBJ2-5; 7 nucleotides match TRBD2. The germline V gene encodes CDR1 PRHDT and CDR2 FYEKMQ (reference sequence). The CDR3 sequence is 14 residues long. For the CDR3, the DNA is TGTGCCAGCAGCTTACGGGGTTGGCGGGAGACCCAGTGCTTC. Translating gives CASSLRGWRETQCF.

As to this clonotype: Just one base apart from a much larger clone, this may be a read error. Because it lacks the conserved phenylalanine or tryptophan at the end, this CDR3 is likely a read error. The chain employs TRBV10-3 and TRBJ2-2, with 9 bases lining up with TRBD1. CDR1 and CDR2 from the germline V gene are ENHRY and SYGVKD. The V segment lost 10 bases and the J segment 3 bases; nucleotides outside the gene matches: 3. CDR3 length: 13 amino acids. CDR3 bases: TGTGCCACCCGGACAGGGGACACCGGGGAGCTGTTTTCT. It encodes CATRTGDTGELFS.

This clonotype was detected ten times or more. This rearrangement joins TRBV27 to TRBJ1-4, with a possible D match to TRBD1 (5 bases). The CDR3 is 14 residues long. Germline lookup yields CDR1 MNHEY and CDR2 SMNVEV (reference sequence). V was cut by 5 bases and J by 7 bases, with 14 bases left in between. This CDR3 reads CASSPSGTSEKLFF. The CDR3 region has the DNA TGTGCCAGCAGTCCCTCCGGGACTTCTGAAAAACTGTTTTTT.

As for this clonotype: This sequence may be a read error, since a much larger clone differs from it by one base. The rearrangement uses TRBV7-3 and TRBJ2-2; 7 nucleotides line up with TRBD2. The germline V gene has CDR1 SGHTA and CDR2 FQGTGA. The CDR3 covers 15 residues. Here the CDR3 reads CTSSFWGGNTGELFF. CDR3 nucleotides: TGTACCAGCAGCTTCTGGGGGGGGAACACCGGGGAGCTGTTTTTT.

The sample holds many counts of this clonotype. The rearrangement uses TRBV20-1 and TRBJ1-4; D unclear. V was pared by 4 bases and J by 7 bases, with 16 bases between. The CDR3 consists of 14 residues. Germline V gives CDR1 DFQATT, CDR2 SNEGSKA (reference sequence). The CDR3, as DNA: TGCAGTGCTACTCCGATTGGGTCTGTTGAAAAACTGTTTTTT. Amino acid sequence: CSATPIGSVEKLFF.

The genes are TRBV7-2 and TRBJ2-7; no firm D call. Germline CDR1 SGHTA, CDR2 FQGNSA. V lost 2 bases and J lost 2, with 7 bases in between. The CDR3 loop spans 13 amino acids. Here the CDR3 DNA reads TGTGCCAGCAGCTTACAAGCCGCCTACGAGCAGTACTTC. Amino acid sequence: CASSLQAAYEQYF.